These 2 T cell receptor beta chains were all obtained from the same sample, sequenced in a study of blood T cell repertoires in COVID-19. The assay was immunoSEQ multiplex PCR, and TCRdb's table has in-frame clones only and misses some. The sample includes around 75,000 clones, more than 75% of them seen just once. Source material: peripheral blood. The receptor source for this set is a human donor in a cohort sampled during active COVID-19.

The V gene is TRBV5-4, the J gene TRBJ2-3, with D possibly being TRBD1 (6 bases). Germline V lookup: CDR1 SGHNT, CDR2 YYREEE (reference sequence). The V gene lost 3 bases and the J gene lost 0 bases, with 11 bases spanning the gap. This CDR3 comprises 15 residues. The CDR3 DNA reads TGTGCCAGCAGCTCAGGTGACAGGAGCACAGATACGCAGTATTTT. Protein: CASSSGDRSTDTQYF. The full variable domain, with the rest looked up from reference TRBV5-4 and TRBJ2-3, is ETGVTQSPTHLIKTRGQQVTLRCSSQSGHNTVSWYQQALGQGPQFIFQYYREEENGRGNFPPRFSGLQFPNYSSELNVNALELDDSALYLCASSSGDRSTDTQYFGPGTRLTVL.

The V call is TRBV3-1 (or the pseudogene TRBV3-2), the J call TRBJ2-7, with 8 nucleotides matching TRBD2. J lost 1 base, V lost 2 bases, and 10 bases had no gene match. The germline V gene encodes CDR1 LGHDT and CDR2 YNNKEL (reference sequence). This CDR3 has 17 residues. CDR3: CASSQFSGTVQSYEQYF. The CDR3 DNA sequence: TGTGCCAGCAGCCAATTTAGCGGGACCGTACAATCCTACGAGCAGTACTTC.